Sequencing of this TCR beta chain was carried out in a study of blood T cell repertoires in COVID-19 (dated by TCRdb to about 2020). Regarding the study in general: Collaborator samples came from the United States, Italy and Spain and covered acute and convalescent phases of COVID-19. Deeply sampled blood TCRbeta repertoires from subjects exposed to, actively infected with, or recovered from COVID-19 were included in the dataset. The repertoires were released in a freely available public database intended as a resource for research on the immune response to SARS-CoV-2. Where HLA class I and class II types were available, the types were taken from metadata supplied by the sample provider, not from assay-based typing. Sample metadata almost always included a de-identified subject ID, COVID-19 status, age in years and sex. The samples were drawn from the first 160 participants of the ongoing ImmuneRACE study and from 950 to 1,500 subjects provided by 6 global collaborators. The prospective study material was composed of cDNA or gDNA derived from T cells, B-cell-depleted T cells, or PBMCs. What the authors observed across the whole study: How much clinical and demographic metadata was included differed by source and by participant, and the metadata was provided uncurated.

The immunoSEQ Assay, a bias-controlled multiplex PCR, was used to amplify TCRbeta CDR3 regions from genomic DNA. As for the original processing: Within the assay, amplification of reference gene primers was used to estimate how many nucleated cells each sample contained. To quantify the absolute abundance of each unique TCRbeta CDR3 rearrangement, sequence reads were collapsed and filtered. For each sample, productive Simpson clonality was calculated by taking the square root of Simpson's diversity index across productive rearrangements. TCRdb limited this immuneACCESS table to in-frame rearrangements with V and J called. A share of clones is missing; checked studies link under half to unresolved V genes, and the rest is unexplained. The V and J calls and the clone size are those of that table, but D and trimming were determined from the DNA. The sample contains just over 75,000 clones, approximately 90% of them found a single time. The ten top clones hold approximately 4.9% of the sample.

From V the trimming removes 5 bases and from J it removes 5 bases, while the gene matches leave 8 bases of the junction unaccounted for. The cysteine opens and the phenylalanine closes a CDR3 of 14 amino acids. The entry retains the CDR3 DNA only, 42 bases that are in frame from base 1. As encoded in the germline V gene, CDR1 is SGHRS while CDR2 is YFSETQ. Worth noting for this clone: No antigen is known for it. Base quality data are lacking; no much larger clone is found one base away.

Collaborating institutions collected whole blood in K2EDTA tubes following their own protocols. For TCRbeta analysis, collaborators shipped samples in one of three forms: frozen whole blood, isolated PBMCs, or DNA extracted from either of those sample types. Sequencing input: peripheral blood. Here the chain combines TRBV5-1 and TRBJ2-5, with 8 bases in between that match TRBD2. The origin of this receptor is a woman of 80 years or more with active or convalescent COVID-19. CDR3 sequence: CASRPGLGRETQYF. The sequenced DNA: TGCGCCAGCAGACCGGGACTAGGTCGGGAGACCCAGTACTTC.